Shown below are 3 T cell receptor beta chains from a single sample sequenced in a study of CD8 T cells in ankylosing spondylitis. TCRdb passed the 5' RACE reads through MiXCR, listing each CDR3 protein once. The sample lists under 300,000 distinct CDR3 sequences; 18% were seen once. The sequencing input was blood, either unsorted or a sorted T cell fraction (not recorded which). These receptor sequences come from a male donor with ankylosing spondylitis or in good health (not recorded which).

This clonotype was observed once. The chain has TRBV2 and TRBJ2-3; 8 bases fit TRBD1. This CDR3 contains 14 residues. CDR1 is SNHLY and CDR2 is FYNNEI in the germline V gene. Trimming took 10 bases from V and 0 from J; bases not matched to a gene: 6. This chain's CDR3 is CATHHRGSTDTQYF. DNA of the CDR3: TGTGCCACCCACCACAGGGGGAGCACAGATACGCAGTATTTT.

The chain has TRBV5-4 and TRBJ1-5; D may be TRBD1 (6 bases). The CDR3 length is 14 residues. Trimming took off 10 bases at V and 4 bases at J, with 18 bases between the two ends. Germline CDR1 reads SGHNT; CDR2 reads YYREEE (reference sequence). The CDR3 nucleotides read TGTGCCTGGGGGCGGGGGGCAGGTAATCAGCCCCAGCATTTT. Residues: CAWGRGAGNQPQHF.

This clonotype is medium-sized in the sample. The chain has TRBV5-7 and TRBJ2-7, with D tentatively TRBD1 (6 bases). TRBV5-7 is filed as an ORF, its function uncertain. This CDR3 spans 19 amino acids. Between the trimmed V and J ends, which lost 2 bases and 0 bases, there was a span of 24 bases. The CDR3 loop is CASSFKPPGWQGSSYEQYF. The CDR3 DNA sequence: TGTGCCAGCAGCTTTAAACCCCCCGGGTGGCAGGGGAGCTCCTACGAGCAGTACTTC.